The rows below give T cell receptor beta chains drawn from one sample of a study of T cell repertoires in cytomegalovirus infection. In TCRdb, the reads were re-called with MiXCR into one record per CDR3 protein. The data contain approximately 260,000 distinct CDR3 sequences, around 20% of them singletons. Their recognized antigens are unknown. The material sequenced was cultured PBMCs, taken from culture after CMV antigen stimulation. These receptors were taken from a human donor in good health (CMV status not recorded). Some clones in this sample may be carry-over from other donors' samples. The CDR3 runs from the conserved cysteine through the conserved F or W. Each record gives: J gene, clone size, D gene, V gene, CDR3 protein, CDR3 DNA. The D gene is left open where the match is weak. Size is omitted from some rows. Given values are once, few, many or a class for expanded clones.

TRBJ2-3 | NA | NA | TRBV9 | CASSAGTVPSTDTQYF | TGTGCCAGCAGCGCCGGGACGGTACCAAGCACAGATACGCAGTATTTT
TRBJ2-3 | few | TRBD2 | TRBV28 | CASSLRGAGGGGDTQYF | TGTGCCAGCAGTCTACGCGGAGCGGGAGGCGGGGGGGATACGCAGTATTTT
TRBJ2-2 | few | TRBD2 | TRBV6-1 | CASSLSESREIIGELFF | TGTGCCAGCAGTCTCTCGGAATCGCGGGAGATCATCGGGGAGCTGTTTTTT
TRBJ2-7 | NA | TRBD1 | TRBV4-1 | CASSQPWDRDYEQYF | TGCGCCAGCAGCCAGCCTTGGGACAGGGACTACGAGCAGTACTTC
TRBJ1-6 | NA | NA | TRBV20-1 | CSAHRVSNSPLHF | TGCAGTGCGCACAGGGTCAGCAATTCACCCCTCCACTTT
TRBJ1-5 | few | NA | TRBV9 | CASRVGELSNQPQHF | TGTGCCAGCAGGGTGGGGGAATTAAGCAATCAGCCCCAGCATTTT
TRBJ2-2 | NA | NA | TRBV6-2/TRBV6-3 | CASSPPLRRILNTGELFF | TGTGCCAGCAGCCCCCCCCTACGACGGATACTGAACACCGGGGAGCTGTTTTTT
TRBJ2-7 | few | NA | TRBV7-2 | CASSFQGSSYEQYF | TGTGCCAGCAGCTTTCAGGGTTCCTCCTACGAGCAGTACTTC
TRBJ2-5 | many | TRBD2 | TRBV7-2 | CASAVERLAGGVTQYF | TGTGCCAGCGCAGTAGAACGGTTAGCGGGAGGGGTGACCCAGTACTTC
TRBJ1-5 | many | NA | TRBV12-3/TRBV12-4 | CASRSGVANQPQHF | TGTGCCAGCAGATCAGGGGTGGCCAATCAGCCCCAGCATTTT
TRBJ1-2 | NA | NA | TRBV29-1 | CSAEAGPPNYGYTF | TGCAGCGCAGAAGCAGGGCCCCCTAACTATGGCTACACCTTC
TRBJ2-1 | NA | NA | TRBV19 | CASSIWRQSNEQFF | TGTGCCAGTAGTATATGGCGACAGAGCAATGAGCAGTTCTTC
TRBJ2-3 | many | NA | TRBV7-3 | CASSLQGLTDTQYF | TGTGCCAGCAGCTTACAGGGATTGACAGATACGCAGTATTTT
TRBJ2-3 | few | NA | TRBV11-2 | CASSQPRATSTDTQYF | TGTGCCAGCAGCCAACCCCGAGCGACTAGCACAGATACGCAGTATTTT
TRBJ1-2 | few | TRBD1 | TRBV12-3/TRBV12-4 | CASSRRRGQGYTF | TGTGCCAGCAGTCGACGGAGGGGGCAAGGCTACACCTTC
TRBJ2-1 | NA | NA | TRBV5-1 | CASSPQGAGGEQFF | TGCGCCAGCAGCCCACAGGGGGCGGGGGGTGAGCAGTTCTTC
TRBJ1-2 | NA | NA | TRBV4-1 | CASSQESDNYGYTF | TGCGCCAGCAGCCAAGAATCCGACAACTATGGCTACACCTTC
TRBJ1-4 | many | NA | TRBV12-3/TRBV12-4 | CASSLGGVGSKLFF | TGTGCCAGCAGTTTAGGGGGCGTGGGTTCGAAACTGTTTTTT
TRBJ2-1 | NA | TRBD1 | TRBV20-1 | CSANPGQGANEQFF | TGCAGTGCTAATCCGGGACAGGGGGCTAATGAGCAGTTCTTC